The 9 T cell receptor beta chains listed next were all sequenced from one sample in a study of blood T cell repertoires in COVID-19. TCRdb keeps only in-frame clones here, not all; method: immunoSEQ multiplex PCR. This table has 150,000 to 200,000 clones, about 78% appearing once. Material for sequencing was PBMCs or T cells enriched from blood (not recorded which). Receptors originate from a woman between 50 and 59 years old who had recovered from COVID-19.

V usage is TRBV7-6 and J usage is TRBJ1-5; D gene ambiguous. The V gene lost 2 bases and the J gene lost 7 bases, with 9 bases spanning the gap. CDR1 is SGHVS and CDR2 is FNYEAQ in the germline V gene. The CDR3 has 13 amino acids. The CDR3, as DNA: TGTGCCAGCAGCTTATTTGGGGAGCAGCCCCAGCATTTT. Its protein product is CASSLFGEQPQHF.

The CDR3 nucleotides read TGTGCCAGCAGTTCACTATTCTACACCTTC. Translation gives CASSSLFYTF. This rearrangement joins TRBV28 to TRBJ1-2; D unresolved. The CDR3 covers 10 residues. Germline values: CDR1 MDHEN, CDR2 SYDVKM. V was trimmed by 4 bases and J by 10 bases, leaving 7 bases between them.

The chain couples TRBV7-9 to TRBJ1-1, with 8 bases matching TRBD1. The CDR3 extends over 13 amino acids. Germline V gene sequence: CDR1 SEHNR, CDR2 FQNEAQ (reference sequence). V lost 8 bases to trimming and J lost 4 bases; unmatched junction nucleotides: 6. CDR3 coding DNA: TGTGCCAGCTACAGGGGGAAGGGCACTGAAGCTTTCTTT. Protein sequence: CASYRGKGTEAFF.

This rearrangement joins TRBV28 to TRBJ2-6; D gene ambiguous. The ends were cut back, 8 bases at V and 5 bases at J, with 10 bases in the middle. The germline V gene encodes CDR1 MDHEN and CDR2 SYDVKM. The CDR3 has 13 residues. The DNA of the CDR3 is TGTGCCAGCGCACCACTTCGGGCCAACGTCCTGACTTTC. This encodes CASAPLRANVLTF.

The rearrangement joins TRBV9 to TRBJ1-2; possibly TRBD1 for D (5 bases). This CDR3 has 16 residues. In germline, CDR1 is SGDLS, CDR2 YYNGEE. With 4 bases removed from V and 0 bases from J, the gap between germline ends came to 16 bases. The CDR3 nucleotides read TGTGCCAGCAGCCTCGCGGGGCAGGCACCTAACTATGGCTACACCTTC. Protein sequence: CASSLAGQAPNYGYTF.

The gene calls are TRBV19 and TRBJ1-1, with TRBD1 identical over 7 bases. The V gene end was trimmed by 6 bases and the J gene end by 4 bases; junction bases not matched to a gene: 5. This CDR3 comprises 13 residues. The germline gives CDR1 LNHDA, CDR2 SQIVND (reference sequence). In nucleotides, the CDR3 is TGTGCCAGTAGCTCGACAGGGATCACTGAAGCTTTCTTT. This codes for CASSSTGITEAFF. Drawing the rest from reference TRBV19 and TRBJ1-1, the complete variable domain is DGGITQSPKYLFRKEGQNVTLSCEQNLNHDAMYWYRQDPGQGLRLIYYSQIVNDFQKGDIAEGYSVSREKKESFPLTVTSAQKNPTAFYLCASSSTGITEAFFGQGTRLTVV.

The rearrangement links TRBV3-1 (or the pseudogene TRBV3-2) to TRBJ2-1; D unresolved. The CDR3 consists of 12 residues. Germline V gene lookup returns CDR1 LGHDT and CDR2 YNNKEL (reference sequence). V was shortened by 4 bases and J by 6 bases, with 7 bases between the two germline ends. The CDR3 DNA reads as TGTGCCAGCAGCCTTTACATCAATGAGCAGTTCTTC. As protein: CASSLYINEQFF.

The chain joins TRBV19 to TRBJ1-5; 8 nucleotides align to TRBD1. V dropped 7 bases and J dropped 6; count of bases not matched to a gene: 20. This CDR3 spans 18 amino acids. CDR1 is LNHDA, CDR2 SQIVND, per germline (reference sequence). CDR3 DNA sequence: TGTGCCAGTAAGACTTACTTTGACAGGGGCTTTAGTGGTCAGCCCCAGCATTTT. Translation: CASKTYFDRGFSGQPQHF.

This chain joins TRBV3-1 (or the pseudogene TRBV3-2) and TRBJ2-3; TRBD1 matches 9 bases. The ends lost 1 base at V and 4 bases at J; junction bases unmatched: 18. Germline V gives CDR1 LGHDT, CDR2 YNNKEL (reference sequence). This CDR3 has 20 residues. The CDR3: CASSQGSFSGTGYSADTQYF. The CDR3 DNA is TGTGCCAGCAGCCAAGGTAGTTTTTCCGGGACAGGGTACTCGGCAGATACGCAGTATTTT.